The 32 T cell receptor beta chains below all came from one sample that was sequenced in a study of T cell responses to AZD1222 COVID-19 vaccine. The protocol was immunoSEQ multiplex PCR, while the TCRdb copy is restricted to in-frame clones and leaves out a portion. The sample lists some 90,000 clones, roughly 84% occurring once. The input for sequencing was peripheral blood, taken on day 0 of AZD1222 vaccination. These receptor sequences come from an adult in good health.

This clone was seen only once. The chain joins TRBV20-1 to TRBJ2-5, with D maybe TRBD2 (5 bases). In germline, CDR1 is DFQATT, CDR2 SNEGSKA (reference sequence). V lost 6 bases and J lost 4, with 9 bases in between. The CDR3 has 11 residues. CDR3 amino acids: CSARGGETQYF. The CDR3 nucleotides are TGCAGTGCCCGGGGTGGAGAGACCCAGTACTTC.

V usage is TRBV18 and J usage is TRBJ1-5; 8 nucleotides align to TRBD1. The junction had 4 bases not matched to a gene; V was cut back by 8 bases and J by 4 bases. Germline CDR1 reads KGHSH; CDR2 reads LQKENI. The CDR3 totals 13 residues. CDR3 amino acids: CASTTGVNQPQHF. For the CDR3, the DNA is TGTGCCAGCACGACAGGGGTAAATCAGCCCCAGCATTTT.

This chain connects TRBV4-3 to TRBJ1-4; a weak D match, TRBD1 (5 bases). V lost 5 bases to trimming and J lost 8 bases, with 18 bases between them. The germline V gene encodes CDR1 LGHNA and CDR2 YSLEER. The CDR3 spans 15 residues. The CDR3 protein is CASSDVRRDGEKLFF. The CDR3 nucleotides are TGCGCCAGCAGCGATGTCAGGCGGGACGGGGAAAAACTGTTTTTT.

V gene TRBV3-1 (or the pseudogene TRBV3-2) combines with J gene TRBJ1-1; perhaps TRBD1 as D (5 bases). The V and J ends lost 4 bases and 6 bases respectively, with 9 bases between them. CDR1 is LGHDT and CDR2 is YNNKEL in the germline V gene (reference sequence). The length of the CDR3 is 12 residues. The CDR3: CASSPIGAEAFF. The CDR3 region has the DNA TGTGCCAGCAGCCCCATAGGGGCTGAAGCTTTCTTT.

The chain combines TRBV27 with TRBJ2-5; 9 bases are a match to TRBD1. Germline V gives CDR1 MNHEY, CDR2 SMNVEV (reference sequence). After removal of 2 bases from V and 7 bases from J, the junction contained 2 bases not matched to a gene. There are 13 residues in the CDR3. CDR3 in DNA: TGTGCCAGCAGTTTAGAGACAGGGGGGACCCAGTACTTC. This encodes CASSLETGGTQYF.

The V gene is TRBV28, the J gene TRBJ2-7, with D uncertain. Germline V lookup: CDR1 MDHEN, CDR2 SYDVKM. CDR3 length: 13 amino acids. Trimming removed 7 bases from V and 5 bases from J, with 15 bases in between. CDR3 protein: CASNGSPVNEQYF. The CDR3 bases are TGTGCCAGCAATGGGTCCCCGGTTAACGAGCAGTACTTC.

The rearrangement links TRBV27 to TRBJ1-2; TRBD1 matches 7 bases. The ends lost 5 bases at V and 4 bases at J; junction bases unmatched: 7. This CDR3 is built from 14 residues. Germline CDR1 reads MNHEY; CDR2 reads SMNVEV (reference sequence). In nucleotides, the CDR3 is TGTGCCAGCAGTCCCTGGACAGGCCTCTATGGCTACACCTTC. Translated, it gives CASSPWTGLYGYTF.

The chain uses TRBV6-2 or TRBV6-3 and TRBJ2-7; 10 bases fit TRBD2. The germline CDR1 and CDR2 sequences are MNHEY and SVGEGT. This CDR3 is 15 amino acids long. Unmatched junction bases numbered 6, after V lost 4 bases and J lost 3 bases. CDR3 in amino acids: CASSSRTSGNYEQYF. In nucleotides, the CDR3 is TGTGCCAGCAGTTCCAGGACTAGCGGCAACTACGAGCAGTACTTC.

CDR3 DNA: TGTGCCAGCAGTGAGTTACTTCGGGTTGAGGGCGGGGAGCTGTTTTTT. It translates to CASSELLRVEGGELFF. This rearrangement joins TRBV6-1 to TRBJ2-2, with D possibly TRBD2 on 5 matching bases. Trimming left V 3 bases short and J 7 bases short, with 18 bases between. CDR3 size: 16 residues. The germline V gene encodes CDR1 MNHNS and CDR2 SASEGT.

This rearrangement joins TRBV2 to TRBJ1-2; D possibly corresponds to TRBD1 (5 bases). Germline-derived CDR1 and CDR2 are SNHLY and FYNNEI. Trimming removed 6 bases from V and 8 bases from J, with 22 bases in between. The CDR3 contains 15 residues. CDR3 nucleotides: TGTGCCAGCAGCCCTTCGGGACCATCCCGTTTGGGCTACACCTTC. Translation: CASSPSGPSRLGYTF.

This chain joins TRBV7-3 and TRBJ2-2; TRBD1 agrees at 7 bases. The CDR3 length is 14 residues. Germline V gene sequence: CDR1 SGHTA, CDR2 FQGTGA. J was trimmed by 7 bases and V by 4 bases; bases with no gene match: 6. The CDR3 nucleotides read TGTGCCAGCAGCTGGGACAGCGGAGGCGGGGAGCTGTTTTTT. Its translation is CASSWDSGGGELFF.

The CDR3 region is CASSPLDGDQPQHF. As DNA, the CDR3 is TGTGCCAGCTCACCACTGGACGGAGATCAGCCCCAGCATTTT. The gene calls are TRBV18 and TRBJ1-5; D gene uncertain. This CDR3 is built from 14 residues. Trimming cost V 1 base and J 5 bases, with 9 bases left between them. Looked up from germline, CDR1 is KGHSH and CDR2 is LQKENI.

The chain carries TRBV11-2 and TRBJ1-2; perhaps TRBD1 as D (5 bases). CDR3 length: 11 amino acids. V was trimmed by 5 bases and J by 5 bases, leaving 6 bases between them. Germline CDR1 is SGHAT and CDR2 is FQNNGV. The CDR3 here is CASSRGYGYTF. DNA for the CDR3: TGTGCCAGCAGCCGGGGGTATGGCTACACCTTC.

This chain uses TRBV7-8 with TRBJ2-4, with TRBD2 as a possible D gene (5 bases). CDR3 length equals 16 residues. Germline CDR1 reads SGHVS; CDR2 reads FQNEAQ. The V end lost 4 bases, the J end lost 0 bases, and 13 bases lay between the germline ends. CDR3 sequence reads: CASSSRGGLAKNIQYF. The CDR3, as DNA: TGTGCCAGCAGCTCAAGAGGAGGACTAGCCAAAAACATTCAGTACTTC.

The chain couples TRBV6-5 to TRBJ2-7; D ambiguous. Between the trimmed V and J ends, which lost 6 bases and 3 bases, there was a span of 12 bases. Germline V gene data show CDR1 as MNHEY and CDR2 as SVGAGI. There are 13 residues in the CDR3. For the CDR3, the DNA is TGTGCCAGCAGGGACGCTCTTCGCTACGAGCAGTACTTC. Translated: CASRDALRYEQYF.

This clone was counted between two and nine times. The gene calls are TRBV19 and TRBJ1-2; a weak D match, TRBD1 (5 bases). Germline V lookup: CDR1 LNHDA, CDR2 SQIVND (reference sequence). Trimming took 11 bases from V and 8 from J, leaving 21 bases between them. This CDR3 is 13 amino acids long. The CDR3, as DNA: TGTGCCGGGGGAGCGGCGGGACTATGGGGCTACACCTTC. It translates to CAGGAAGLWGYTF.

The chain employs TRBV19 and TRBJ2-2, with TRBD2 identical over 8 bases. Losses at the gene ends were 3 bases for V and 5 bases for J; bases not matched to a gene: 14. The CDR3 spans 18 residues. The germline gives CDR1 LNHDA, CDR2 SQIVND (reference sequence). The CDR3, as DNA: TGTGCCAGTAGTATTAACCCCCGGTCCCGGGGGGGAACCGGGGAGCTGTTTTTT. This sequence encodes CASSINPRSRGGTGELFF.

The rearrangement uses TRBV4-3 and TRBJ1-1; D is undetermined. Trimming cost V 5 bases and J 1 base, with 14 bases left between them. The CDR3 runs to 15 residues. Germline V gene data show CDR1 as LGHNA and CDR2 as YSLEER. The CDR3 protein is CASSDWPGGNTEAFF. Written as DNA, the CDR3 is TGCGCCAGCAGCGACTGGCCTGGAGGGAACACTGAAGCTTTCTTT.

As concerns this clone: One junction end disagrees with the germline gene, perhaps due to a read error. The V gene is TRBV7-9, the J gene TRBJ2-1; weak D call: TRBD1 (7 bases). This CDR3 spans 12 amino acids. Germline CDR1 reads SEHNR; CDR2 reads FQNEAQ (reference sequence). CDR3 sequence reads: CASRLGGAGQFF. The CDR3 DNA reads TGTGCCAGCAGGTTAGGGGGCGCGGGACAGTTCTTC.

This clone was found a few times. The V call is TRBV15, the J call TRBJ1-5; the D is unclear. Germline assignment: CDR1 LNHNV and CDR2 YYDKDF (reference sequence). The CDR3 runs to 14 residues. With 1 base removed from V and 4 bases from J, the gap between germline ends came to 8 bases. CDR3 sequence (DNA): TGTGCCACCAGCAGAGTCACGGAGAATCAGCCCCAGCATTTT. Amino acid sequence: CATSRVTENQPQHF.

The chain employs TRBV7-9 and TRBJ2-7, with 9 bases identical to TRBD2. Germline loops: CDR1 SEHNR, CDR2 FQNEAQ (reference sequence). This CDR3 spans 14 amino acids. With 5 bases clipped from V and 6 bases from J, the junction kept 8 bases outside the gene matches. DNA of the CDR3: TGTGCCAGCAGCCCCCTCGCGGGGGGGGCCGAGCAGTACTTC. Protein sequence: CASSPLAGGAEQYF.

The chain uses TRBV4-3 and TRBJ1-2; D is perhaps TRBD1 (6 bases). Per the germline V gene, CDR1 is LGHNA and CDR2 is YSLEER. V dropped 0 bases and J dropped 4 bases, with 18 bases sitting between them. CDR3 length equals 17 residues. The CDR3 region is CASSQEPPGHKSYGYTF. The CDR3 bases are TGCGCCAGCAGCCAAGAGCCTCCGGGACATAAAAGCTATGGCTACACCTTC.

By sample share, this clone is medium-sized (0.01 to 0.1%). The chain combines TRBV15 with TRBJ2-3, with D perhaps TRBD2 (5 bases). Germline V lookup: CDR1 LNHNV, CDR2 YYDKDF (reference sequence). The CDR3 sequence is 13 residues long. Trimming left V 0 bases short and J 5 bases short, with 6 bases between. The CDR3 coding sequence is TGTGCCACCAGCAGAGAGGGGAGAGATACGCAGTATTTT. Translation gives CATSREGRDTQYF.

The chain is built from TRBV16 and TRBJ2-1; 8 positions match TRBD1. The CDR3 consists of 13 residues. Germline-derived CDR1 and CDR2 are KGHSY and FQNENV. Trimming cost V 8 bases and J 8 bases; bases outside gene matches: 8. The DNA of the CDR3 is TGTGCCAGCGGACAGGGTAATTGGGATGAGCAGTTCTTC. It codes for CASGQGNWDEQFF.

This chain links TRBV7-9 with TRBJ1-3; 9 bases map to TRBD1. The V and J ends lost 0 bases and 2 bases, in that order; junction bases with no gene match: 5. The CDR3 runs to 17 residues. CDR1 is SEHNR, CDR2 FQNEAQ, per germline (reference sequence). The CDR3 coding sequence is TGTGCCAGCAGCTTAGCGCTCGGGACAGGGACTGGAAACACCATATATTTT. Translation: CASSLALGTGTGNTIYF.

The chain combines TRBV19 with TRBJ1-6; 9 bases fit TRBD1. The CDR3 consists of 14 residues. The junction had 3 bases not matched to a gene; V was cut back by 3 bases and J by 9 bases. Germline V gene data show CDR1 as LNHDA and CDR2 as SQIVND (reference sequence). Here the CDR3 reads CASSIGTGFSPLHF. As DNA, the CDR3 is TGTGCCAGTAGTATCGGGACAGGGTTTTCACCCCTCCACTTT. The whole variable domain, filled in from reference TRBV19 and TRBJ1-6, reads DGGITQSPKYLFRKEGQNVTLSCEQNLNHDAMYWYRQDPGQGLRLIYYSQIVNDFQKGDIAEGYSVSREKKESFPLTVTSAQKNPTAFYLCASSIGTGFSPLHFGNGTRLTVT.

The CDR3 sequence: CASSLTGKTEAFF. In nucleotides, the CDR3 is TGTGCCAGCAGCCTGACAGGGAAGACTGAAGCTTTCTTT. The J gene is TRBJ1-1, the V gene TRBV5-4, with 7 bases lining up with TRBD1. CDR1 is SGHNT and CDR2 is YYREEE in the germline V gene (reference sequence). The CDR3 has 13 amino acids. Germline trimming cut 4 bases from V and 5 bases from J; bases unmatched to any gene: 5.

This chain joins TRBV7-9 and TRBJ2-3; 10 bases align to TRBD2. The CDR3 runs 13 residues. The ends lost 6 bases at V and 4 bases at J; junction bases unmatched: 1. The germline V gene has CDR1 SEHNR and CDR2 FQNEAQ (reference sequence). For the CDR3, the DNA is TGTGCCAGCAGGCTAGCGGGAGCAGATACGCAGTATTTT. It yields the protein CASRLAGADTQYF.

V is TRBV28 and J is TRBJ1-5; 7 positions match TRBD1. Germline V gene data show CDR1 as MDHEN and CDR2 as SYDVKM. The CDR3 totals 12 residues. Trimming at V came to 6 bases and at J to 7 bases, leaving 3 bases not matched to a gene. CDR3 nucleotides: TGTGCCAGCAGCGCAGGGGGGCAGCCCCAGCATTTT. It encodes CASSAGGQPQHF.

This chain joins TRBV2 and TRBJ2-2; D is uncertain. The CDR3 extends over 14 amino acids. The germline CDR1 and CDR2 sequences are SNHLY and FYNNEI. The V end was cut by 6 bases, the J end by 1 base, with 9 bases between. The CDR3 DNA sequence: TGTGCCAGCAGCTGGACGGTGAACACCGGGGAGCTGTTTTTT. Translation gives CASSWTVNTGELFF.

This chain uses TRBV27 with TRBJ2-2; the D gene is possibly TRBD2 (6 bases). The CDR3 is 16 residues long. V gave up 4 bases and J gave up 3 bases, with 15 bases separating them. Germline CDR1 MNHEY, CDR2 SMNVEV (reference sequence). The CDR3 DNA reads TGTGCCAGCAGTTCTCGGATAGCGGATGACACCGGGGAGCTGTTTTTT. Translating it yields CASSSRIADDTGELFF.

The rearrangement uses TRBV6-5 and TRBJ1-5, with D hard to call. CDR1 MNHEY and CDR2 SVGAGI come from the germline V gene. CDR3 size: 13 residues. The V gene lost 2 bases and the J gene lost 1 base, with 3 bases spanning the gap. The CDR3 bases are TGTGCCAGCAGTTACCAGAGCAATCAGCCCCAGCATTTT. Its translation is CASSYQSNQPQHF.